The 24 T cell receptor beta chains presented below share a single source sample, sequenced in a study of blood T cell repertoires in COVID-19. Method: immunoSEQ multiplex PCR; TCRdb's copy keeps in-frame clones and lacks some. The data contain about 150,000 clones, about nine tenths of them singletons. The sequenced sample was PBMCs or T cells enriched from blood (not recorded which). The origin of the receptors is a woman between 40 and 55 years old who had been exposed to COVID-19.

The CDR3 DNA reads TGTGCCAGTAGTATGACAGGACCGCGGGATCAGCCCCAGCATTTT. Its protein product is CASSMTGPRDQPQHF. The gene calls are TRBV19 and TRBJ1-5, with D perhaps TRBD1 (6 bases). Trimming stripped 3 bases from V and 5 bases from J, with 14 bases between. Germline V gives CDR1 LNHDA, CDR2 SQIVND (reference sequence). The CDR3 sequence is 15 residues long.

CDR3 nucleotides: TGTGCCAGCAGCATAAGGACAGGGGCTGGTAACACTGAAGCTTTCTTT. This gives the protein CASSIRTGAGNTEAFF. This sequence joins TRBV7-2 and TRBJ1-1; 9 nucleotides line up with TRBD1. The CDR3 covers 16 residues. V shed 5 bases, J shed 2 bases, and the junction held 9 bases outside the gene matches. Germline V gene data show CDR1 as SGHTA and CDR2 as FQGNSA.

This chain uses TRBV3-1 (or the pseudogene TRBV3-2) with TRBJ2-5, with 7 bases fitting TRBD2. The CDR3 loop spans 17 amino acids. Trimming cost V 0 bases and J 3 bases; bases outside gene matches: 10. Looked up from germline, CDR1 is LGHDT and CDR2 is YNNKEL (reference sequence). The CDR3 reads CASSQDWRLAEEETQYF. CDR3 DNA: TGTGCCAGCAGCCAAGATTGGAGACTAGCTGAGGAAGAGACCCAGTACTTC.

This clone was found once. The chain links TRBV27 to TRBJ2-1, with D tentatively TRBD2 (6 bases). Trimming left V 6 bases short and J 4 bases short, with 16 bases between. The CDR3 consists of 15 residues. Germline loops: CDR1 MNHEY, CDR2 SMNVEV (reference sequence). The CDR3 reads CASSQSAGWYNEQFF. The CDR3 coding sequence is TGTGCCAGCAGCCAGAGTGCGGGATGGTACAATGAGCAGTTCTTC.

This rearrangement joins TRBV5-1 to TRBJ1-4; no reliable D call. With 4 bases removed from V and 4 bases from J, the gap between germline ends came to 14 bases. This CDR3 has 15 amino acids. Germline CDR1 SGHRS, CDR2 YFSETQ. This CDR3 reads CASSREGYRNEKLFF. CDR3 DNA: TGCGCCAGCAGCCGGGAGGGCTACCGTAATGAAAAACTGTTTTTT. The whole variable domain, filled in from reference TRBV5-1 and TRBJ1-4, reads KAGVTQTPRYLIKTRGQQVTLSCSPISGHRSVSWYQQTPGQGLQFLFEYFSETQRNKGNFPGRFSGRQFSNSRSEMNVSTLELGDSALYLCASSREGYRNEKLFFGSGTQLSVL.

V usage is TRBV7-9 and J usage is TRBJ1-1, with D possibly matching TRBD1 (6 bases). Germline V gives CDR1 SEHNR, CDR2 FQNEAQ (reference sequence). V gave up 5 bases and J gave up 4 bases, with 17 bases separating them. The CDR3 extends over 15 amino acids. The CDR3 sequence is CASSEAGGLVTEAFF. CDR3 sequence (DNA): TGTGCCAGCAGCGAAGCCGGGGGGCTAGTCACTGAAGCTTTCTTT.

The chain joins TRBV7-9 to TRBJ2-1, with D maybe TRBD2 (5 bases). Per germline, CDR1 SEHNR and CDR2 FQNEAQ (reference sequence). The CDR3 loop spans 14 amino acids. V lost 5 bases to trimming and J lost 3 bases, with 11 bases between them. CDR3 sequence (DNA): TGTGCCAGCAGCGCGACGGGATTCTACAATGAGCAGTTCTTC. Amino acid sequence: CASSATGFYNEQFF.

The chain couples TRBV6-5 to TRBJ1-1; no definite D call. V lost 6 bases, J lost 1 base, and 9 bases lay in between. Germline V lookup: CDR1 MNHEY, CDR2 SVGAGI. The CDR3 extends over 13 amino acids. CDR3 loop: CASRASPNTEAFF. As DNA, the CDR3 is TGTGCCAGCAGAGCCTCACCGAACACTGAAGCTTTCTTT.

This clone has a single count. This sequence joins TRBV19 and TRBJ1-3, with a tentative D call TRBD1 (6 bases). The CDR3 extends over 16 amino acids. V dropped 3 bases and J dropped 0 bases, with 12 bases sitting between them. Germline V gives CDR1 LNHDA, CDR2 SQIVND (reference sequence). CDR3 sequence (DNA): TGTGCCAGTAGTATCAGGGGCGACTCCTCTGGAAACACCATATATTTT. This translates into CASSIRGDSSGNTIYF. Based on the CDR3 plus reference TRBV19 and TRBJ1-3, the full variable domain is DGGITQSPKYLFRKEGQNVTLSCEQNLNHDAMYWYRQDPGQGLRLIYYSQIVNDFQKGDIAEGYSVSREKKESFPLTVTSAQKNPTAFYLCASSIRGDSSGNTIYFGEGSWLTVV.

The chain has TRBV19 and TRBJ2-1; 7 bases are shared with TRBD2. Germline values: CDR1 LNHDA, CDR2 SQIVND (reference sequence). This CDR3 contains 15 residues. Losses at the gene ends were 7 bases for V and 0 bases for J; bases not matched to a gene: 6. The CDR3 region has the DNA TGTGCCAGTACCGGGGAGGGGAGCTCCTACAATGAGCAGTTCTTC. Protein sequence: CASTGEGSSYNEQFF. Based on the CDR3 plus reference TRBV19 and TRBJ2-1, the full variable domain is DGGITQSPKYLFRKEGQNVTLSCEQNLNHDAMYWYRQDPGQGLRLIYYSQIVNDFQKGDIAEGYSVSREKKESFPLTVTSAQKNPTAFYLCASTGEGSSYNEQFFGPGTRLTVL.

V gene TRBV28 combines with J gene TRBJ1-1; D is unresolved. The V end lost 4 bases, the J end lost 4 bases, and 13 bases lay between the germline ends. The germline V gene encodes CDR1 MDHEN and CDR2 SYDVKM. The CDR3 spans 14 residues. CDR3 nucleotides: TGTGCCAGCAGTTCTCCCCAGGTGGGCACTGAAGCTTTCTTT. Encoded protein: CASSSPQVGTEAFF.

The rearrangement joins TRBV3-1 (or the pseudogene TRBV3-2) to TRBJ2-1, with 13 bases matching TRBD2. In germline, CDR1 is LGHDT, CDR2 YNNKEL (reference sequence). J lost 4 bases, V lost 3 bases, and 6 bases had no gene match. The CDR3 loop spans 17 amino acids. CDR3 amino acids: CASSHQGLAGRYNEQFF. CDR3 bases: TGTGCCAGCAGCCACCAGGGACTAGCGGGAAGATACAATGAGCAGTTCTTC.

The chain combines TRBV7-2 with TRBJ2-7, with 7 bases that match TRBD1. The CDR3 is made up of 15 amino acids. Germline CDR1 is SGHTA and CDR2 is FQGNSA. Trimming took 1 base from V and 0 from J; bases not matched to a gene: 3. The DNA for the CDR3 is TGTGCCAGCAGCTTAGGTCCAGGGGGCTCCTACGAGCAGTACTTC. It is translated as CASSLGPGGSYEQYF.

The rearrangement uses TRBV6-6 and TRBJ2-1; D ambiguous. Between the trimmed V and J ends, which lost 0 bases and 7 bases, there was a span of 10 bases. CDR3 length: 14 residues. Germline V gives CDR1 MNHNY, CDR2 SVGAGI (reference sequence). CDR3 DNA sequence: TGTGCCAGCAGTTACTCCTCTAGGCCGAATGAGCAGTTCTTC. Translating it yields CASSYSSRPNEQFF.

The V call is TRBV9, the J call TRBJ2-7; D might be TRBD2 (5 bases). CDR3 size: 13 residues. The germline V and J ends were trimmed by 3 bases and 2 bases, with 9 bases remaining between them. Germline V gene lookup returns CDR1 SGDLS and CDR2 YYNGEE. DNA for the CDR3: TGTGCCAGCAGCGGCTATAGCGCCTACGAGCAGTACTTC. Translating it yields CASSGYSAYEQYF.

The chain uses TRBV19 and TRBJ1-5, with D tentatively TRBD1 (5 bases). Germline lookup yields CDR1 LNHDA and CDR2 SQIVND (reference sequence). V was cut by 5 bases and J by 6 bases, with 14 bases left in between. This CDR3 comprises 14 residues. CDR3 residues: CASSRIPTVQPQHF. The CDR3 nucleotides read TGTGCCAGTAGTCGTATCCCGACAGTTCAGCCCCAGCATTTT.

This clone counts as medium-sized. The V call is TRBV6-4, the J call TRBJ2-3, with TRBD2 matching over 13 bases. Germline-derived CDR1 and CDR2 are MRHNA and SNTAGT. Trimming at V came to 4 bases and at J to 3 bases, leaving 1 base not matched to a gene. The CDR3 is 15 residues long. The CDR3 spells CASSATSGGTDTQYF. CDR3 DNA sequence: TGTGCCAGCAGTGCGACTAGCGGGGGGACAGATACGCAGTATTTT.

J is TRBJ1-5 and V is TRBV6-5, with D possibly matching TRBD1 (6 bases). The CDR3 contains 15 residues. Per the germline V gene, CDR1 is MNHEY and CDR2 is SVGAGI. V lost 10 bases and J lost 7, with 23 bases in between. The CDR3 loop reads CAIVQNTGIGQPQHF. CDR3 nucleotides: TGTGCCATCGTACAAAATACAGGGATAGGGCAGCCCCAGCATTTT.

This chain links TRBV9 with TRBJ1-4, with D perhaps matching TRBD1 (5 bases). CDR1 SGDLS and CDR2 YYNGEE come from the germline V gene. Between the trimmed V and J ends, which lost 0 bases and 3 bases, there was a span of 12 bases. This CDR3 is 16 amino acids long. The CDR3 coding sequence is TGTGCCAGCAGCGTAGGTCCAGGGAACGCTAATGAAAAACTGTTTTTT. Protein: CASSVGPGNANEKLFF.

V is TRBV25-1 and J is TRBJ1-1, with D possibly TRBD1 on 6 matching bases. This CDR3 spans 18 amino acids. Germline CDR1 MGHDK, CDR2 SYGVNS. Trimming took off 3 bases at V and 1 base at J, with 21 bases between the two ends. CDR3 sequence: CASSDEVFRGSPNTEAFF. In DNA, the CDR3 is TGTGCCAGCAGTGACGAGGTTTTCAGGGGCTCACCGAACACTGAAGCTTTCTTT.

J is TRBJ2-1 and V is TRBV2; no clear D. V was shortened by 2 bases and J by 6 bases, with 14 bases between the two germline ends. CDR1 SNHLY and CDR2 FYNNEI come from the germline V gene. This CDR3 comprises 15 residues. CDR3 region: CASSEPWANFNEQFF. CDR3 nucleotide sequence: TGTGCCAGCAGTGAACCATGGGCCAACTTCAATGAGCAGTTCTTC.

This clone was picked up a small number of times. V and J are TRBV7-9 and TRBJ1-1, with D possibly being TRBD1 (6 bases). The V and J ends lost 4 bases and 2 bases respectively, with 11 bases between them. Germline V CDR1 and CDR2: SEHNR, FQNEAQ (reference sequence). The CDR3 sequence is 14 residues long. CDR3 in amino acids: CASSSYRANTEAFF. In DNA, the CDR3 is TGTGCCAGCAGCTCATACAGGGCAAACACTGAAGCTTTCTTT.

The count of this clone is one. The chain uses TRBV7-9 and TRBJ2-3, with a tentative D call TRBD2 (5 bases). Germline CDR1 and CDR2: SEHNR and FQNEAQ (reference sequence). This CDR3 spans 14 amino acids. The V gene lost 1 base and the J gene lost 5 bases, with 10 bases spanning the gap. CDR3 in amino acids: CASSLDREGDTQYF. CDR3 coding DNA: TGTGCCAGCAGCTTAGACCGAGAGGGAGATACGCAGTATTTT.

V is TRBV5-6 and J is TRBJ2-3; TRBD1 is a possible D gene (6 bases). This CDR3 is 16 amino acids long. Between the trimmed V and J ends, which lost 0 bases and 4 bases, there was a span of 15 bases. Germline values: CDR1 SGHDT, CDR2 YYEEEE. This chain's CDR3 is CASSLDRSGAADTQYF. In DNA, the CDR3 is TGTGCCAGCAGCTTGGATCGCTCAGGGGCCGCAGATACGCAGTATTTT. Combining the CDR3 with reference TRBV5-6 and TRBJ2-3 gives the whole variable domain DAGVTQSPTHLIKTRGQQVTLRCSPKSGHDTVSWYQQALGQGPQFIFQYYEEEERQRGNFPDRFSGHQFPNYSSELNVNALLLGDSALYLCASSLDRSGAADTQYFGPGTRLTVL.